These 13 T cell receptor beta chains were sequenced from one sample in a study of OX40 agonist ivuxolimab in advanced cancers. Only in-frame clones appear in the TCRdb table, and some are missing; sequencing was by immunoSEQ multiplex PCR. The table includes 98,000 or so clones, more than 85% detected once. Sequencing was performed on CD4+ or CD8+ T cells sorted from blood, taken in a trial of the OX40 agonist ivuxolimab. These receptors were collected from an adult with an advanced solid tumor such as melanoma, head and neck, liver or kidney cancer.

The V and J genes are TRBV6-1 and TRBJ1-2; no reliable D call. The V end lost 6 bases, the J end lost 8 bases, and 22 bases lay between the germline ends. The CDR3 spans 15 residues. Germline lookup yields CDR1 MNHNS and CDR2 SASEGT. The CDR3 is CASRADSHRVYGYTF. CDR3 nucleotides: TGTGCCAGCAGGGCGGACTCTCATAGGGTCTACGGCTACACCTTC.

The rearrangement links TRBV6-5 to TRBJ1-1, with D unclear. The CDR3 extends over 11 amino acids. Deletions cut 7 bases from V and 0 bases from J, with 3 bases between. CDR1 is MNHEY, CDR2 SVGAGI, per germline. The CDR3 bases are TGTGCCAGCAAATTGAACACTGAAGCTTTCTTT. Translating gives CASKLNTEAFF.

The J gene is TRBJ2-7, the V gene TRBV9; TRBD1 agrees at 7 bases. The V segment lost 0 bases and the J segment 2 bases; nucleotides outside the gene matches: 2. Looked up from germline, CDR1 is SGDLS and CDR2 is YYNGEE. The CDR3 has 14 amino acids. The CDR3 region is CASSVVRGPYEQYF. CDR3 sequence (DNA): TGTGCCAGCAGCGTAGTGAGGGGGCCCTACGAGCAGTACTTC.

This clone was seen once. CDR3 DNA sequence: TGTGCCAGCTCCCAAGATTCCTACGAGCAGTACGTC. Translation gives CASSQDSYEQYV. This rearrangement joins TRBV18 to TRBJ2-7; the D is unclear. The CDR3 contains 12 residues. The germline V gene encodes CDR1 KGHSH and CDR2 LQKENI. V lost 6 bases to trimming and J lost 1 base, with 7 bases between them.

The V gene is TRBV5-1, the J gene TRBJ2-2; D possibly matches TRBD1 or TRBD2 (5 bases each). Germline loops: CDR1 SGHRS, CDR2 YFSETQ. Trimming removed 2 bases at V and 4 bases at J, with 15 bases between. The CDR3 has 16 residues. The CDR3 nucleotides read TGCGCCAGCAGCTTAGGGGAGTCGGCGATCACCGGGGAGCTGTTTTTT. Its translation: CASSLGESAITGELFF.

The V gene is TRBV5-1, the J gene TRBJ2-7; D is undetermined. Looked up from germline, CDR1 is SGHRS and CDR2 is YFSETQ. The CDR3 runs to 13 residues. The V end was cut by 0 bases, the J end by 6 bases, with 10 bases between. The DNA for the CDR3 is TGCGCCAGCAGCTTGGCCGAAGGTATCGAGCAGTACTTC. Translated, it gives CASSLAEGIEQYF.

This rearrangement joins TRBV10-3 to TRBJ2-3; 7 bases fit TRBD1. This CDR3 is 13 amino acids long. The V and J ends lost 11 bases and 1 base, in that order; junction bases with no gene match: 6. Germline CDR1 and CDR2: ENHRY and SYGVKD. CDR3 nucleotides: TGTGCCGCCTCAGGGGGAGGCACAGATACGCAGTATTTT. This codes for CAASGGGTDTQYF.

Here the CDR3 reads CASSPGGGPQYTQYF. CDR3 nucleotides: TGTGCCAGCAGCCCGGGGGGGGGCCCCCAGTATACGCAGTATTTT. This chain uses TRBV5-4 with TRBJ2-3; 8 bases are a match to TRBD2. The junction had 11 bases not matched to a gene; V was cut back by 4 bases and J by 7 bases. Germline V gene data show CDR1 as SGHNT and CDR2 as YYREEE (reference sequence). The CDR3 runs 15 residues.

This clone occurred a few times. The chain links TRBV28 to TRBJ1-2, with no clear D. This CDR3 is 11 amino acids long. Trimming stripped 6 bases from V and 2 bases from J, with 4 bases between. Germline CDR1 reads MDHEN; CDR2 reads SYDVKM. The CDR3: CASSGNYGYTF. DNA for the CDR3: TGTGCCAGCAGCGGGAACTATGGCTACACCTTC.

This chain uses TRBV18 with TRBJ1-1, with D perhaps TRBD1 (5 bases). The V gene's germline CDR1 is KGHSH and CDR2 LQKENI. The CDR3 length is 14 residues. The V end was cut by 2 bases, the J end by 5 bases, with 12 bases between. CDR3 loop: CASSPAGFSTEAFF. The CDR3 DNA reads TGTGCCAGCTCACCAGCAGGGTTTTCGACTGAAGCTTTCTTT. The variable domain in full, completed from reference TRBV18 and TRBJ1-1, reads NAGVMQNPRHLVRRRGQEARLRCSPMKGHSHVYWYRQLPEEGLKFMVYLQKENIIDESGMPKERFSAEFPKEGPSILRIQQVVRGDSAAYFCASSPAGFSTEAFFGQGTRLTVV.

The chain employs TRBV5-6 and TRBJ1-6; tentative D call: TRBD1 (5 bases). This CDR3 region has 15 residues. V was cut by 3 bases and J by 0 bases, with 7 bases left in between. Germline V gene data show CDR1 as SGHDT and CDR2 as YYEEEE. The CDR3 reads CASSWGSSYNSPLHF. CDR3 nucleotides: TGTGCCAGCAGCTGGGGGTCCTCCTATAATTCACCCCTCCACTTT. Variable domain in full (rest from reference TRBV5-6 and TRBJ1-6): DAGVTQSPTHLIKTRGQQVTLRCSPKSGHDTVSWYQQALGQGPQFIFQYYEEEERQRGNFPDRFSGHQFPNYSSELNVNALLLGDSALYLCASSWGSSYNSPLHFGNGTRLTVT.

J is TRBJ1-2 and V is TRBV2; D not resolved. The CDR3 has 14 amino acids. Germline assignment: CDR1 SNHLY and CDR2 FYNNEI. The V end was cut by 1 base, the J end by 2 bases, with 8 bases between. CDR3 nucleotide sequence: TGTGCCAGCAGTGAAGGCAGGAGAAACTATGGCTACACCTTC. Translation gives CASSEGRRNYGYTF.

The chain has TRBV2 and TRBJ1-6; 11 bases match TRBD1. Germline V gene lookup returns CDR1 SNHLY and CDR2 FYNNEI. The CDR3 covers 15 residues. V dropped 0 bases and J dropped 9; count of bases not matched to a gene: 1. CDR3 DNA: TGTGCCAGCAGTGAAGCGGGACAGGGGGGTTCACCCCTCCACTTT. Translated, it gives CASSEAGQGGSPLHF.